This T cell receptor (beta chain) was obtained from a study of control samples from healthy donors and cancer patients. Repertoires were generated with immunoSEQ multiplex PCR, while TCRdb's copy carries only in-frame clones and drops some. This table holds around 70,000 clones, about 94% found once. With V trimmed by 6 bases and J by 7 bases, 13 bases remained unmatched. Germline CDR1 and CDR2: MDHEN and SYDVKM. This CDR3 is 16 amino acids long. The chain recombines TRBV28 with TRBJ2-1, with 9 bases aligning to TRBD2. The specimen was blood. This receptor was identified in a woman aged 25 to 39 in good health. DNA of the CDR3: TGTGCCAGCAGCCGTCCCGCGGGGGGGCGTTATAATGAGCAGTTCTTC. It translates to CASSRPAGGRYNEQFF.